The 2 T cell receptor beta chains listed next were all sequenced from one sample in a study of blood T cell repertoires in COVID-19. Assay: immunoSEQ multiplex PCR; the TCRdb copy retains only in-frame clones and omits some. The sample contains about 150,000 clones, around 83% of which appear only once. Sequencing was carried out using peripheral blood. The receptor set was obtained from a woman aged 55-75 years with COVID-19, enrolled during active disease.

Written as DNA, the CDR3 is TGCGCCAGCAGCTTGGCGGCAGGGGCCTCGAACACTGAAGCTTTCTTT. As protein: CASSLAAGASNTEAFF. The V and J genes are TRBV5-1 and TRBJ1-1, with TRBD1 as a possible D gene (6 bases). Germline V CDR1 and CDR2: SGHRS, YFSETQ. The CDR3 has 16 amino acids. Trimming left V 0 bases short and J 1 base short, with 13 bases between.

J is TRBJ2-3 and V is TRBV19, with 10 bases lining up with TRBD2. Germline assignment: CDR1 LNHDA and CDR2 SQIVND (reference sequence). Losses at the gene ends were 6 bases for V and 4 bases for J; bases not matched to a gene: 13. The CDR3 runs to 17 residues. CDR3 DNA: TGTGCCAGTAGCCAACAAAATCCGGGACTAGCGTCAGATACGCAGTATTTT. This codes for CASSQQNPGLASDTQYF.